This is a list of T cell receptor beta chains from one sample in a study of T cell responses to AZD1222 COVID-19 vaccine. The protocol was immunoSEQ multiplex PCR, while the TCRdb copy is restricted to in-frame clones and leaves out a portion. The table includes about 83,000 clones, 90% to 95% detected once. Sequenced here: peripheral blood, sampled on day 0 of MenACWY control vaccination. Receptors were obtained from an adult in good health. CDR3s include the opening cysteine and the closing phenylalanine or tryptophan. A D gene is named only where the DNA matches it firmly. A clone size is listed for some rows: how often the clone was seen (once, few, many), or a class if it is expanded.

J gene: TRBJ2-7; V gene: TRBV5-4; D gene: TRBD2; clone size: .; CDR3 protein: CASSPVAGGDYEQYF; CDR3 DNA: TGTGCCAGCAGCCCAGTAGCGGGAGGGGACTACGAGCAGTACTTC
J gene: TRBJ2-3; V gene: TRBV3-1/TRBV3-2; D gene: .; clone size: .; CDR3 protein: CASSQEGRGRHF; CDR3 DNA: TGTGCCAGCAGCCAAGAAGGTCGGGGACGCCACTTT
J gene: TRBJ2-1; V gene: TRBV27; D gene: TRBD2; clone size: .; CDR3 protein: CASSPSLAAHNEQFF; CDR3 DNA: TGTGCCAGCAGTCCTAGTCTAGCGGCTCACAATGAGCAGTTCTTC
J gene: TRBJ2-1; V gene: TRBV5-1; D gene: TRBD1; clone size: .; CDR3 protein: CASRTRTGDGYNEQFF; CDR3 DNA: TGCGCCAGCAGGACCCGGACAGGGGATGGTTACAATGAGCAGTTCTTC
J gene: TRBJ1-5; V gene: TRBV28; D gene: .; clone size: .; CDR3 protein: CASRWGYDQPQHF; CDR3 DNA: TGTGCCAGCAGGTGGGGTTATGATCAGCCCCAGCATTTT
J gene: TRBJ1-6; V gene: TRBV27; D gene: .; clone size: .; CDR3 protein: CASRLLQGFTYNSPLHF; CDR3 DNA: TGTGCCAGCAGGCTACTGCAGGGGTTCACCTATAATTCACCCCTCCACTTT
J gene: TRBJ2-3; V gene: TRBV19; D gene: .; clone size: .; CDR3 protein: CASSDGPGTDTQYF; CDR3 DNA: TGTGCCAGTAGCGACGGGCCGGGCACAGATACGCAGTATTTT
J gene: TRBJ2-7; V gene: TRBV11-2; D gene: TRBD1; clone size: .; CDR3 protein: CASTQQGAYEQYF; CDR3 DNA: TGTGCCAGCACCCAACAGGGGGCCTACGAGCAGTACTTC
J gene: TRBJ2-7; V gene: TRBV6-5; D gene: .; clone size: .; CDR3 protein: CASFINCWCEQYF; CDR3 DNA: TGTGCCAGCTTTATCAATTGCTGGTGCGAGCAGTACTTC
J gene: TRBJ1-6; V gene: TRBV7-3; D gene: .; clone size: .; CDR3 protein: CASSLNGLSPLHF; CDR3 DNA: TGTGCCAGCAGCTTAAATGGGCTGTCACCCCTCCACTTT
J gene: TRBJ2-4; V gene: TRBV3-1/TRBV3-2; D gene: .; clone size: .; CDR3 protein: CASSQNSWNIQYF; CDR3 DNA: TGTGCCAGCAGCCAGAACAGTTGGAACATTCAGTACTTC
J gene: TRBJ2-7; V gene: TRBV28; D gene: .; clone size: .; CDR3 protein: CASSSQPLYEQYF; CDR3 DNA: TGTGCCAGCAGTTCCCAACCTCTCTACGAGCAGTACTTC
J gene: TRBJ2-1; V gene: TRBV7-7; D gene: .; clone size: .; CDR3 protein: CASSLVFDSRYNEQFF; CDR3 DNA: TGTGCTAGCAGCTTAGTCTTCGACAGTCGCTACAATGAGCAGTTCTTC
J gene: TRBJ2-1; V gene: TRBV7-2; D gene: TRBD2; clone size: .; CDR3 protein: CASSLGPSGSFNEQFF; CDR3 DNA: TGTGCCAGCAGCTTAGGTCCAAGCGGGAGCTTCAATGAGCAGTTCTTC
J gene: TRBJ1-6; V gene: TRBV6-4; D gene: TRBD1; clone size: .; CDR3 protein: CASSEETGSYSPLHF; CDR3 DNA: TGTGCCAGCAGTGAGGAGACAGGGTCGTATTCACCCCTCCACTTT
J gene: TRBJ1-1; V gene: TRBV28; D gene: TRBD1; clone size: .; CDR3 protein: CASSGLYRGPNTEAFF; CDR3 DNA: TGTGCCAGCAGTGGGCTTTACAGGGGGCCGAACACTGAAGCTTTCTTT
J gene: TRBJ2-1; V gene: TRBV19; D gene: TRBD2; clone size: .; CDR3 protein: CASSGGGPAGGSYNEQFF; CDR3 DNA: TGTGCCAGTAGTGGGGGGGGTCCTGCGGGAGGCTCCTACAATGAGCAGTTCTTC
J gene: TRBJ1-2; V gene: TRBV19; D gene: .; clone size: .; CDR3 protein: CASSIFFRNSPDYGYTF; CDR3 DNA: TGTGCCAGTAGTATATTTTTTCGGAACAGCCCCGACTATGGCTACACCTTC
J gene: TRBJ2-1; V gene: TRBV14; D gene: .; clone size: .; CDR3 protein: CASSQRSSLRGNEQFF; CDR3 DNA: TGTGCCAGCAGCCAAAGGTCCAGCCTCAGGGGAAATGAGCAGTTCTTC
J gene: TRBJ2-7; V gene: TRBV6-5; D gene: TRBD1; clone size: .; CDR3 protein: CASRNRPGQYEQYF; CDR3 DNA: TGTGCCAGCAGGAACCGACCGGGACAGTACGAGCAGTACTTC
J gene: TRBJ2-5; V gene: TRBV9; D gene: .; clone size: once; CDR3 protein: CASSVGGLQETQYF; CDR3 DNA: TGTGCCAGCAGCGTAGGGGGGCTCCAAGAGACCCAGTACTTC
J gene: TRBJ2-7; V gene: TRBV13; D gene: .; clone size: .; CDR3 protein: CASSLSLQGGDGEQYF; CDR3 DNA: TGTGCCAGCAGCTTAAGTTTACAGGGGGGGGACGGCGAGCAGTACTTC
J gene: TRBJ2-7; V gene: TRBV19; D gene: .; clone size: .; CDR3 protein: CASSISPQGYEQYF; CDR3 DNA: TGTGCCAGTAGTATATCCCCACAGGGCTACGAGCAGTACTTC
J gene: TRBJ1-2; V gene: TRBV30; D gene: .; clone size: .; CDR3 protein: CAWSVRQGGNYGYTF; CDR3 DNA: TGTGCCTGGAGTGTTCGGCAGGGAGGCAACTATGGCTACACCTTC
J gene: TRBJ1-2; V gene: TRBV25-1; D gene: .; clone size: .; CDR3 protein: CASSVGSGYTF; CDR3 DNA: TGTGCCAGCAGTGTCGGGAGTGGCTACACCTTC
J gene: TRBJ1-4; V gene: TRBV28; D gene: .; clone size: .; CDR3 protein: CASSLVEDSNEKLFF; CDR3 DNA: TGTGCCAGCAGTTTAGTCGAGGACAGTAATGAAAAACTGTTTTTT
J gene: TRBJ1-1; V gene: TRBV18; D gene: TRBD1; clone size: .; CDR3 protein: CASSPPGTGRGTEAFF; CDR3 DNA: TGTGCCAGCTCACCTCCCGGGACAGGTCGAGGCACTGAAGCTTTCTTT
J gene: TRBJ1-4; V gene: TRBV19; D gene: TRBD1; clone size: .; CDR3 protein: CATRDSLNEKLFF; CDR3 DNA: TGTGCCACCAGGGACAGTCTAAATGAAAAACTGTTTTTT
J gene: TRBJ1-3; V gene: TRBV9; D gene: .; clone size: .; CDR3 protein: CASSVDGTGNTIYF; CDR3 DNA: TGTGCCAGCAGCGTAGATGGGACTGGAAACACCATATATTTT
J gene: TRBJ2-5; V gene: TRBV6-6; D gene: TRBD2; clone size: .; CDR3 protein: CASKAGEGEQETQYF; CDR3 DNA: TGTGCCAGCAAAGCGGGAGAGGGAGAGCAAGAGACCCAGTACTTC
J gene: TRBJ2-2; V gene: TRBV7-2; D gene: .; clone size: .; CDR3 protein: CASSPDRRTGELFF; CDR3 DNA: TGTGCCAGCAGCCCCGACAGGCGCACCGGGGAGCTGTTTTTT
J gene: TRBJ1-1; V gene: TRBV25-1; D gene: TRBD1; clone size: .; CDR3 protein: CASSHGTGMSEAFF; CDR3 DNA: TGTGCCAGCAGTCACGGGACAGGGATGTCTGAAGCTTTCTTT
J gene: TRBJ2-1; V gene: TRBV3-1/TRBV3-2; D gene: TRBD2; clone size: once; CDR3 protein: CASSHGTSGSYEQFF; CDR3 DNA: TGTGCCAGCAGCCATGGGACTAGCGGGAGCTATGAGCAGTTCTTC
J gene: TRBJ1-2; V gene: TRBV21-1; D gene: .; clone size: .; CDR3 protein: CASSKEEGRDGYTF; CDR3 DNA: TGTGCCAGCAGCAAAGAGGAGGGCCGGGATGGCTACACCTTC
J gene: TRBJ2-1; V gene: TRBV3-1/TRBV3-2; D gene: .; clone size: .; CDR3 protein: CASSQEGTGLVFRFF; CDR3 DNA: TGTGCCAGCAGCCAAGAAGGCACAGGTCTCGTTTTTAGGTTCTTC